These 14 T cell receptor beta chains originate from one sample sequenced in a study of blood T cell repertoires in COVID-19 (dated by TCRdb to the early 2020s). Library creation used the immunoSEQ multiplex PCR assay. Here the immuneACCESS table is served through TCRdb, limited to in-frame sequences with V and J called. Missing clones are a known gap in these copies; in checked studies unresolved V genes cover under half, and the rest lacks a known reason. This sample holds 200,000 to 250,000 clones; around 88% were observed only once. The top ten clonotypes cover roughly 3% of the sample. The sequenced sample was peripheral blood. These receptors all stem from a woman between 25 and 40 years old who had recovered from COVID-19.

V and J are TRBV2 and TRBJ2-7; 7 bases fit TRBD1. This CDR3 has 13 residues. The junction had 2 bases not matched to a gene; V was cut back by 3 bases and J by 3 bases. Germline V CDR1 and CDR2: SNHLY, FYNNEI. The CDR3 DNA reads TGTGCCAGCAGTGAGGGACAGCGCTACGAGCAGTACTTC. This sequence encodes CASSEGQRYEQYF.

The genes are TRBV7-9 and TRBJ1-1; unclear D gene. The CDR3 extends over 12 amino acids. Deletions cut 7 bases from V and 4 bases from J, with 10 bases between. Germline V lookup: CDR1 SEHNR, CDR2 FQNEAQ (reference sequence). The CDR3: CASNMGGTEAFF. Written as DNA, the CDR3 is TGTGCCAGCAATATGGGAGGCACTGAAGCTTTCTTT.

The V and J genes are TRBV5-4 and TRBJ2-1; no clear D. Germline V CDR1 and CDR2: SGHNT, YYREEE (reference sequence). The V end lost 5 bases, the J end lost 4 bases, and 13 bases lay between the germline ends. The CDR3 is 14 amino acids. The CDR3 sequence: CASRQTNRYNEQFF. CDR3 sequence (DNA): TGTGCCAGCAGACAAACGAACAGATACAATGAGCAGTTCTTC.

The chain couples TRBV9 to TRBJ2-2, with 10 bases identical to TRBD2. Germline V gene lookup returns CDR1 SGDLS and CDR2 YYNGEE. Unmatched junction bases numbered 3, after V lost 2 bases and J lost 2 bases. The CDR3 runs 16 residues. The CDR3 region has the DNA TGTGCCAGCAGCGTTAGCGGGGGGACCAACACCGGGGAGCTGTTTTTT. This sequence encodes CASSVSGGTNTGELFF.

This clone came up a few times. V is TRBV7-8 and J is TRBJ2-7; TRBD1 matches 8 bases. Germline CDR1 reads SGHVS; CDR2 reads FQNEAQ. The J segment lost 2 bases and the V segment lost 0 bases, leaving 3 bases of the junction unmatched. The CDR3 is 15 residues long. DNA of the CDR3: TGTGCCAGCAGCTTAGCGCCAGGGGGCCCCTACGAGCAGTACTTC. Encoded protein: CASSLAPGGPYEQYF.

The chain uses TRBV5-1 and TRBJ1-2; TRBD1 matches at 12 bases. The CDR3 runs 15 residues. Germline V CDR1 and CDR2: SGHRS, YFSETQ. Trimming at V came to 2 bases and at J to 8 bases, leaving 7 bases not matched to a gene. The CDR3 region has the DNA TGCGCCAGCAGCTTAGCGGGACAGGGGGCGGAGGGCTACACCTTC. Its protein product is CASSLAGQGAEGYTF.

Many counts were recorded for this clone. The DNA of the CDR3 is TGTGCCAGCACTCTCATGAGAAACGAGCAGTACTTC. Translation gives CASTLMRNEQYF. V and J are TRBV2 and TRBJ2-7; D is unresolved. Trimming cost V 7 bases and J 5 bases, with 12 bases left between them. Germline loops: CDR1 SNHLY, CDR2 FYNNEI. There are 12 residues in the CDR3.

V usage is TRBV5-1 and J usage is TRBJ2-1; 10 bases are shared with TRBD1. The V gene's germline CDR1 is SGHRS and CDR2 YFSETQ. The CDR3 runs to 16 residues. The junction had 9 bases not matched to a gene; V was cut back by 5 bases and J by 4 bases. CDR3 protein: CASSRLTGGLYNEQFF. CDR3 coding DNA: TGCGCCAGCAGTCGCTTGACAGGGGGCTTGTACAATGAGCAGTTCTTC.

The V call is TRBV7-8, the J call TRBJ1-5; D remains unclear. The V gene's germline CDR1 is SGHVS and CDR2 FQNEAQ. Deletions cut 5 bases from V and 4 bases from J, with 18 bases between. The CDR3 has 16 amino acids. The CDR3 is CASSPLRTPINQPQHF. CDR3 DNA sequence: TGTGCCAGCAGCCCCCTGAGGACTCCTATTAATCAGCCCCAGCATTTT.

The chain uses TRBV10-3 and TRBJ1-1; TRBD1 agrees at 7 bases. CDR1 and CDR2 (germline): ENHRY, SYGVKD. Germline trimming cut 4 bases from V and 2 bases from J; bases unmatched to any gene: 1. The CDR3 is 13 residues long. CDR3 residues: CAISAGGNTEAFF. CDR3 DNA sequence: TGTGCCATCAGTGCAGGGGGAAACACTGAAGCTTTCTTT.

V is TRBV3-1 (or the pseudogene TRBV3-2) and J is TRBJ2-7; the D is unclear. Deletions cut 3 bases from V and 1 base from J, with 19 bases between. Germline lookup yields CDR1 LGHDT and CDR2 YNNKEL (reference sequence). The CDR3 consists of 17 residues. CDR3 region: CASSHFYAWARSYEQYF. The CDR3 DNA follows: TGTGCCAGCAGCCACTTTTATGCGTGGGCGCGTTCCTACGAGCAGTACTTC.

The rearrangement uses TRBV7-9 and TRBJ2-3, with 10 bases aligning to TRBD2. Germline CDR1 and CDR2: SEHNR and FQNEAQ (reference sequence). V gave up 5 bases and J gave up 2 bases; unmatched junction bases: 10. This CDR3 has 17 amino acids. The chain's CDR3 is CASSRGLAVPTTDTQYF. Written as DNA, the CDR3 is TGTGCCAGCAGCCGCGGACTAGCGGTACCTACCACAGATACGCAGTATTTT.

The chain employs TRBV4-1 and TRBJ2-5, with no clear D. CDR3 length equals 14 residues. Germline V CDR1 and CDR2: MGHRA, YSYEKL. V lost 0 bases and J lost 7, with 12 bases in between. The DNA of the CDR3 is TGCGCCAGCAGCCAAGATAACAGCATTCGGACCCAGTACTTC. Its protein is CASSQDNSIRTQYF.

This chain joins TRBV14 and TRBJ2-5; D is perhaps TRBD1 (5 bases). The V and J ends lost 5 bases and 0 bases respectively, with 10 bases between them. CDR3 length: 14 residues. The germline V gene encodes CDR1 SGHDN and CDR2 FVKESK. The CDR3 sequence is CASSLARDQETQYF. The CDR3 region has the DNA TGTGCCAGCAGCTTAGCCAGGGACCAAGAGACCCAGTACTTC.